Sequencing of this T cell receptor beta chain was carried out in a study of post-analysis software for immune sequencing data. Overall study context: Relapsing-remitting, secondary progressive and progressive-relapsing multiple sclerosis courses were included. Study-level findings and limits: Significantly decreased normalized Chao1 diversity was recorded for multiple sclerosis patients relative to controls. By F measure, samples from a shared preparation batch strongly co-clustered.

In this sample, this clonotype turned up a few times. No antigen is known for it. Every TCR beta cDNA library bore unique molecular identifiers. The source material, roughly 0.9 to 10 million T cells, gave rise to approximately 520,000 cDNA molecules. TCRdb re-called the PCR reads with MiXCR, one entry per CDR3 protein. Here the sample spans approximately 730,000 distinct CDR3 sequences, roughly 27% being singletons. The sequence derives from a girl aged 5 to 17 with multiple sclerosis. Sequenced material: blood.

The CDR3 is CSASGVNYGYTF. CDR3 bases: TGCAGTGCTAGCGGGGTTAACTATGGCTACACCTTC. The chain is built from TRBV20-1 and TRBJ1-2; no firm D call. This CDR3 contains 12 residues. Germline-derived CDR1 and CDR2 are DFQATT and SNEGSKA (reference sequence). V lost 3 bases to trimming and J lost 1 base, with 6 bases between them.